Included here is one TCR beta chain sequence, with context. Its target is not known. Both 60 Vbeta primers and 13 Jbeta primers went into the PCR. Produced via immunoSEQ multiplex PCR; TCRdb's table is partial and in-frame only. The sample holds more than 90,000 clones, approximately 85% seen once. The source of the sample is a study of cytomegalovirus exposure and HLA in healthy donors. Study-level points and caveats: Analysis performed later showed TCR beta chains linked to HLA being more clonally expanded than equally common others.

Trimming pared 4 bases from V and 5 bases from J, leaving 13 bases between. Germline V gives CDR1 SGHDT, CDR2 YYEEEE. CDR3 size: 13 residues. Nominal health characterized the donors when sampled, though unrecorded immune exposures were likely. This TCR was recovered from a man aged 25-45 years in good health and CMV-seronegative. Sequencing was performed on PBMCs. J is TRBJ2-7 and V is TRBV5-6; D remains ambiguous. The DNA of the CDR3 is TGTGCCAGCAGCACCCTAGAATCGAACGAGCAGTACTTC. Translation: CASSTLESNEQYF. Full variable domain (outside the CDR3, taken from reference TRBV5-6 and TRBJ2-7): DAGVTQSPTHLIKTRGQQVTLRCSPKSGHDTVSWYQQALGQGPQFIFQYYEEEERQRGNFPDRFSGHQFPNYSSELNVNALLLGDSALYLCASSTLESNEQYFGPGTRLTVT.